This T cell receptor beta chain originates from a study of T cell changes during pregnancy in multiple sclerosis. Germline loops: CDR1 SQVTM, CDR2 ANQGSEA. This CDR3 region has 15 residues. V was cut by 4 bases and J by 3 bases, with 18 bases left in between. The repertoire was sequenced with immunoSEQ multiplex PCR; TCRdb's copy has only in-frame clones and lacks some. This table holds tens of thousands of clones, roughly 90% found once. This sample comprised peripheral blood, obtained in the first trimester of pregnancy. This chain uses TRBV29-1 with TRBJ1-1; D is uncertain. The TCR comes from a female donor with multiple sclerosis, enrolled in a pregnancy study. CDR3 protein: CSVVRRAIPYTEAFF. The CDR3 DNA sequence: TGCAGCGTTGTTAGGAGGGCGATACCGTACACTGAAGCTTTCTTT.